One sample yielded the 10 T cell receptor beta chains listed below, sequenced in a study of brain T cells in children with intractable seizures. This table comes from immunoSEQ multiplex PCR, and its TCRdb copy is limited to in-frame clones, with some not included. The sample lists roughly 110,000 clones; 94% were seen once. Material: peripheral blood, obtained at surgery. These receptors were taken from a boy in the first two years of life with hemimegalencephaly and intractable seizures.

The chain uses TRBV11-3 and TRBJ2-5; weak D call: TRBD1 (6 bases). Germline lookup yields CDR1 SGHNT and CDR2 YENEEA. Trimming took off 5 bases at V and 5 bases at J, with 18 bases between the two ends. The CDR3 has 15 amino acids. CDR3 region: CASSPGQKEGETQYF. CDR3 DNA: TGTGCCAGCAGCCCTGGACAGAAAGAAGGGGAGACCCAGTACTTC.

The chain has TRBV29-1 and TRBJ2-7; maybe TRBD2 (6 bases). With 3 bases removed from V and 6 bases from J, the gap between germline ends came to 12 bases. The CDR3 loop spans 12 amino acids. The germline CDR1 and CDR2 sequences are SQVTM and ANQGSEA. This chain's CDR3 is CSVELPGGEQYF. The CDR3 DNA sequence: TGCAGCGTTGAGTTACCCGGGGGCGAGCAGTACTTC.

The chain uses TRBV28 and TRBJ2-2; 10 bases match TRBD2. The germline gives CDR1 MDHEN, CDR2 SYDVKM. Unmatched junction bases numbered 6, after V lost 1 base and J lost 7 bases. The CDR3 contains 16 residues. Here the CDR3 DNA reads TGTGCCAGCAGTTTATTGCTAGCGGGAGACGGCGGGGAGCTGTTTTTT. Translation gives CASSLLLAGDGGELFF.

V and J are TRBV2 and TRBJ2-6; no reliable D call. Trimming took 10 bases from V and 0 from J, leaving 13 bases between them. The CDR3 covers 15 residues. Germline-derived CDR1 and CDR2 are SNHLY and FYNNEI. The DNA for the CDR3 is TGTGCCACCCTATTAGAATTCTCTGGGGCCAACGTCCTGACTTTC. It is translated as CATLLEFSGANVLTF.

The V and J genes are TRBV10-1 and TRBJ2-2; D is undetermined. There are 16 residues in the CDR3. The germline V and J ends were trimmed by 2 bases and 0 bases, with 10 bases remaining between them. Germline V gene sequence: CDR1 WNHNN, CDR2 SYGVQD (reference sequence). CDR3 in DNA: TGCGCCAGCAGTGAGAGGGAACGAACGAACACCGGGGAGCTGTTTTTT. Its protein product is CASSERERTNTGELFF.

Details on this clone: The same CDR3 also results from other DNA sequences found in this sample. The chain has TRBV12-3 or TRBV12-4 and TRBJ1-1; possible D gene TRBD1, 6 bases. The CDR3 runs 13 residues. Trimming cost V 3 bases and J 1 base, with 6 bases left between them. The CDR3 spells CASSLGQNTEAFF. The CDR3 DNA sequence: TGTGCCAGCAGTTTGGGACAGAACACTGAAGCTTTCTTT.

This clone is a singleton in its sample. This sequence joins TRBV14 and TRBJ1-3, with D unclear. CDR1 and CDR2 (germline): SGHDN, FVKESK. V was clipped by 2 bases and J by 4 bases, with 9 bases between them. The CDR3 has 14 residues. CDR3 coding DNA: TGTGCCAGCAGCCAACCCGGAGACGGAAACACCATATATTTT. It translates to CASSQPGDGNTIYF.

The rearrangement links TRBV5-8 to TRBJ1-5; tentative D call: TRBD1 (5 bases). Trimming took 0 bases from V and 1 from J, leaving 11 bases between them. The CDR3 has 16 residues. Germline loops: CDR1 SGHTS, CDR2 YDEGEE. CDR3 DNA sequence: TGTGCCAGCAGCTTGGGGCCTCAGGGAAGCAATCAGCCCCAGCATTTT. Translation gives CASSLGPQGSNQPQHF.

The V and J genes are TRBV27 and TRBJ1-2; weak D call: TRBD1 (5 bases). The CDR3 spans 13 residues. Trimming cost V 0 bases and J 3 bases, with 5 bases left between them. The V gene's germline CDR1 is MNHEY and CDR2 SMNVEV (reference sequence). The CDR3 DNA reads as TGTGCCAGCAGTTTATCGGGACACTATGGCTACACCTTC. It is translated as CASSLSGHYGYTF.

The chain uses TRBV19 and TRBJ2-7; TRBD1 is a possible D gene (6 bases). Germline V gene sequence: CDR1 LNHDA, CDR2 SQIVND (reference sequence). CDR3 length: 14 residues. V gave up 4 bases and J gave up 7 bases, with 17 bases separating them. The CDR3 region is CASSNRDKAVEQYF. In nucleotides, the CDR3 is TGTGCCAGTAGTAACAGGGACAAGGCCGTGGAGCAGTACTTC.